The present TCR beta chain was sequenced within a study of blood T cell repertoires in COVID-19 (dated by TCRdb to the early 2020s). Notes on the research overall: The collaborator samples originated in the United States, Italy and Spain and spanned the acute and convalescent phases of COVID-19. The prospective study material was composed of cDNA or gDNA derived from T cells, B-cell-depleted T cells, or PBMCs. Deeply sampled blood TCRbeta repertoires from subjects exposed to, actively infected with, or recovered from COVID-19 were included in the dataset. A freely available public database, intended as a resource for researchers studying the immune response to SARS-CoV-2, is where the repertoires were released. The samples were drawn from two sources: the first 160 participants of the ongoing ImmuneRACE study, and 1,254 subjects contributed by 6 global collaborators. A de-identified subject ID, COVID-19 status, age in years and sex were almost always included in the sample metadata. Where HLA class I and class II types were available, the types were taken from metadata supplied by the sample provider, not from assay-based typing.

TCRbeta CDR3 regions were amplified from genomic DNA by means of the immunoSEQ Assay, a bias-controlled multiplex PCR. The original pipeline was this. Within the assay, amplification of reference gene primers was used to estimate how many nucleated cells each sample contained. Sequence reads were collapsed and filtered to measure the absolute abundance of every unique TCRbeta CDR3 rearrangement. For each sample, productive Simpson clonality was calculated by taking the square root of Simpson's diversity index across productive rearrangements. Here the immuneACCESS table is served through TCRdb, limited to in-frame sequences with V and J called. Missing clones are a known gap in these copies; in checked studies unresolved V genes cover under half, and the rest lacks a known reason. V and J calls and clone size are those listed in that table; D and trimming were worked out from the DNA. The sample table shows some 150,000 clones, and roughly 80% are seen once. Roughly 0.58% of the sample is held by the ten biggest clonotypes.

Including cysteine and phenylalanine, the CDR3 has 13 amino acids. The retained sequence is limited to the CDR3, 39 bases, with the frame set at the first base. The germline V gene specifies SGHRS as CDR1 and YFSETQ as CDR2. V sheds 0 bases and J sheds 7 bases, leaving 10 bases between their ends. Results the study describes overall, beyond this receptor: The quantity of clinical and demographic metadata differed by source and by participant and was supplied without curation.

The collaborating institutions used their own protocols to collect whole blood in K2EDTA tubes. For TCRbeta analysis, collaborators shipped samples in one of three forms: frozen whole blood, isolated PBMCs, or DNA extracted from either of those sample types. Concerning this clone: Its antigen is unknown. Nothing much larger sits one base from this clone, and base qualities are not available.

Sequencing was carried out using peripheral blood. The chain is encoded by TRBV5-1 joined to TRBJ1-2; TRBD1 is a weak D gene call, 6 bases matching. This clonotype was sampled from a man between 60 and 75 years old with acute or convalescent COVID-19. The nucleotide sequence is TGCGCCAGCAGCTTGGCCGGGACAATTGGCTACACCTTC. Its product reads: CASSLAGTIGYTF.